The clone carrying this T cell receptor (beta chain) was recorded many times. What it recognizes is unknown. These data originate in a study of CD8 T cells in ankylosing spondylitis. Quantitative 5'-RACE with molecular barcodes was used to make the TCR beta libraries. Via MiXCR, TCRdb re-called the 5' RACE reads, giving one row per CDR3 protein. The repertoire includes approximately 540,000 distinct CDR3 sequences, about an eighth of them detected once, and 6.5% to 7% sits in the top ten. The CDR3 spans 14 residues. Germline-derived CDR1 and CDR2 are SGHRS and YFSETQ. V lost 4 bases, J lost 7 bases, and 5 bases stayed unmatched. Overall study results and limits: A motif of roughly eight highly homologous TCR beta variants was seen as apparently characteristic of ankylosing spondylitis blood. With a CD8+ phenotype, disease-linked clones were relatively rare in peripheral blood.

What was sequenced was blood, either unsorted or a sorted T cell fraction (not recorded which). This receptor was obtained from a male donor with ankylosing spondylitis. V gene TRBV5-1 combines with J gene TRBJ1-1; 12 positions match TRBD1. CDR3 DNA: TGCGCCAGCAGCCGGGACAGGGGGCGGGATGAAGCTTTCTTT. As protein: CASSRDRGRDEAFF. Full variable domain (missing parts from reference TRBV5-1 and TRBJ1-1): KAGVTQTPRYLIKTRGQQVTLSCSPISGHRSVSWYQQTPGQGLQFLFEYFSETQRNKGNFPGRFSGRQFSNSRSEMNVSTLELGDSALYLCASSRDRGRDEAFFGQGTRLTVV.